This T cell receptor beta chain was sequenced in a study of CD8+CD57+ T cells in acquired aplastic anemia. CDR3 and TCR beta VDJ profiling relied on genomic DNA as the template. Each CDR3 protein gets one entry after TCRdb re-called the reads with MiXCR. The repertoire includes around 200,000 distinct CDR3 sequences, approximately 48% of them detected once, and approximately 12% sits in the top ten. A remark on this clonotype: The antigen is undetermined.

Study-level points and caveats: Simpson's diversity of CD8+ cells was not significantly different in patients compared with controls.

Germline V gene sequence: CDR1 SEHNR, CDR2 FQNEAQ (reference sequence). CDR3 length equals 14 residues. Trimming shortened V by 2 bases and J by 7 bases, and 9 bases separated the two germline ends. Sequencing involved patients with CD8+CD57+ cell expansion previously shown by flow cytometry. By the time of blood sampling, patients had still received no therapy. The chain couples TRBV7-9 to TRBJ1-6; D not certain. This TCR was sampled from a human donor with aplastic anemia. Sequences were obtained from sorted CD4+, CD8+, or CD8+CD57+ T cells (not recorded which) from PBMCs. The CDR3 protein is CASSLRSLNSPLHF. For the CDR3, the DNA is TGTGCCAGCAGCTTACGGTCTCTCAATTCACCCCTCCACTTT.